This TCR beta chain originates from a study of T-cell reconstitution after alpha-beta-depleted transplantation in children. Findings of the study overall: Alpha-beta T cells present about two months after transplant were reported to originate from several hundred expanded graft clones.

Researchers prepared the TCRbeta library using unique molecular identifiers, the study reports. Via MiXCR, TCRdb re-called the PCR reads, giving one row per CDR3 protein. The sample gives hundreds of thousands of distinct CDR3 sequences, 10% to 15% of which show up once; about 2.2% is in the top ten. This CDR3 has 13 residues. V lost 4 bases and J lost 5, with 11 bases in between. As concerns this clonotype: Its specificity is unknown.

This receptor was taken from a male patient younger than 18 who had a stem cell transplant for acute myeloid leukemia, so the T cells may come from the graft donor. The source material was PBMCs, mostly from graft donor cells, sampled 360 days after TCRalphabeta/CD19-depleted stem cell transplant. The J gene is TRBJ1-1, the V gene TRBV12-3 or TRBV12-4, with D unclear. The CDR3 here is CASSSTSRTEAFF. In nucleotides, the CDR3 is TGTGCCAGCAGTTCAACGAGTAGGACTGAAGCTTTCTTT.